These 25 T cell receptor beta chains originate from one sample sequenced in a study of metastatic and nonmetastatic thyroid tumors. TCRdb re-processed the PCR reads through MiXCR. The sample records tens of thousands of clones, 20% to 25% being singletons. Nobody among the patients had been given any treatment before thyroid surgery. The material sequenced was blood. These receptors all come from a female donor with papillary thyroid cancer or a benign thyroid nodule (not recorded which). Some clones in this sample may be carry-over from other donors' samples.

The J gene is TRBJ1-5, the V gene TRBV2; D is possibly TRBD1 (6 bases). This CDR3 comprises 15 residues. The V end lost 1 base, the J end lost 11 bases, and 18 bases lay between the germline ends. CDR1 and CDR2 from the germline V gene are SNHLY and FYNNEI. The DNA for the CDR3 is TGTGCCAGCAGTGAAGTCGGGGGCCATCGCGGGACCCAGCATTTT. It specifies CASSEVGGHRGTQHF. The full variable domain, with the rest looked up from reference TRBV2 and TRBJ1-5, is EPEVTQTPSHQVTQMGQEVILRCVPISNHLYFYWYRQILGQKVEFLVSFYNNEISEKSEIFDDQFSVERPDGSNFTLKIRSTKLEDSAMYFCASSEVGGHRGTQHFGDGTRLSIL.

To note about this clone: Mismatch with germline at one junction end may stem from a read error. The chain has TRBV6-6 and TRBJ2-3, with 12 bases fitting TRBD1. CDR3 length: 16 residues. The germline gives CDR1 MNHNY, CDR2 SVGAGI (reference sequence). CDR3 amino acids: CARSYSGQGAGDTQYF. CDR3 coding DNA: TGTGCCCGCAGTTACTCGGGACAGGGGGCGGGAGATACGCAGTATTTT.

The chain uses TRBV20-1 and TRBJ1-1; D may be TRBD1 (5 bases). Germline V CDR1 and CDR2: DFQATT, SNEGSKA (reference sequence). This CDR3 comprises 13 residues. CDR3 nucleotides: TGCAGCGCGGAGTTGGGACGGAACACTGAAGCTTTCTTT. This encodes CSAELGRNTEAFF.

This clone was detected a few times. The chain couples TRBV27 to TRBJ2-3; 8 nucleotides match TRBD2. Germline CDR1 is MNHEY and CDR2 is SMNVEV (reference sequence). Trimming cost V 2 bases and J 6 bases; bases outside gene matches: 4. CDR3 length: 14 amino acids. This CDR3 is CASSLQGLGDTQYF. CDR3 DNA sequence: TGTGCCAGCAGTTTACAGGGACTAGGGGATACGCAGTATTTT.

The V and J genes are TRBV7-3 and TRBJ2-1; D is ambiguous. This CDR3 region has 14 residues. Looked up from germline, CDR1 is SGHTA and CDR2 is FQGTGA. The V gene lost 3 bases and the J gene lost 8 bases, with 14 bases spanning the gap. In DNA, the CDR3 is TGTGCCAGCAGCTTGATGTCTAGTACAGATGAGCAGTTCTTC. Its protein is CASSLMSSTDEQFF.

Concerning this clone itself: This clone may be a read error of a much larger clone one base away. V usage is TRBV5-6 and J usage is TRBJ1-2, with unresolved D. V was clipped by 0 bases and J by 9 bases, with 6 bases between them. CDR1 SGHDT and CDR2 YYEEEE come from the germline V gene. The CDR3 loop spans 11 amino acids. The CDR3 sequence is CASSLGYCYTF. The CDR3 region has the DNA TGTGCCAGCAGCTTGGGGTATTGCTACACCTTC.

J is TRBJ2-6 and V is TRBV27; the match to TRBD1 covers 9 bases. J was trimmed by 1 base and V by 2 bases; bases with no gene match: 3. The CDR3 is 17 amino acids. CDR1 and CDR2 from the germline V gene are MNHEY and SMNVEV (reference sequence). The CDR3: CASSLKGQGSGANVLTF. The CDR3 nucleotides read TGTGCCAGCAGTTTAAAGGGACAGGGTTCTGGGGCCAACGTCCTGACTTTC.

This clone was seen more than once but under ten times. The V call is TRBV7-6, the J call TRBJ2-3; tentatively, D is TRBD2 (5 bases). Trimming removed 0 bases from V and 5 bases from J, with 9 bases in between. Germline V lookup: CDR1 SGHVS, CDR2 FNYEAQ. The CDR3 totals 14 residues. In DNA, the CDR3 is TGTGCCAGCAGCTTAGCGGAGGCGGTAGATACGCAGTATTTT. This codes for CASSLAEAVDTQYF.

This clone showed up just a few times. The chain joins TRBV6-1 to TRBJ2-2, with 7 bases that match TRBD1. This CDR3 region has 14 residues. Germline CDR1 MNHNS, CDR2 SASEGT. V lost 2 bases to trimming and J lost 3 bases; unmatched junction nucleotides: 0. The CDR3 spells CASSEQGDTGELFF. The CDR3 nucleotides are TGTGCCAGCAGTGAACAGGGGGACACCGGGGAGCTGTTTTTT.

The table lists this clone with a few counts. The V and J genes are TRBV19 and TRBJ2-1; TRBD2 agrees at 9 bases. The CDR3 length is 15 residues. Germline lookup yields CDR1 LNHDA and CDR2 SQIVND (reference sequence). With V trimmed by 3 bases and J by 2 bases, 2 bases remained unmatched. The CDR3 DNA is TGTGCCAGTAGTATGTCTAGCGGGACCTACAATGAGCAGTTCTTC. Translated: CASSMSSGTYNEQFF.

The chain carries TRBV4-1 and TRBJ2-7; unclear D gene. Germline CDR1 MGHRA, CDR2 YSYEKL. V lost 2 bases and J lost 5, with 10 bases in between. The CDR3 is 13 residues long. CDR3 sequence reads: CASSQPNGDEQYF. CDR3 coding DNA: TGCGCCAGCAGCCAACCCAACGGAGACGAGCAGTACTTC.

This clone was picked up a small number of times. The chain has TRBV19 and TRBJ1-2, with 9 bases that match TRBD1. The CDR3 loop spans 15 amino acids. From germline, CDR1 is LNHDA and CDR2 SQIVND (reference sequence). V shed 4 bases and J 2 bases; nucleotides not matched to a gene: 5. The CDR3 DNA reads TGTGCCAGTAGTACGCCGGGACAGGGAAACTATGGCTACACCTTC. Amino acid sequence: CASSTPGQGNYGYTF.

This clone occurred many times. The chain employs TRBV6-1 and TRBJ2-2; D unclear. Germline V lookup: CDR1 MNHNS, CDR2 SASEGT. CDR3 length equals 13 residues. V lost 6 bases and J 2 bases, leaving 7 bases between the germline ends. The CDR3 region is CASSPVNTGELFF. CDR3 coding DNA: TGTGCCAGCAGCCCAGTTAACACCGGGGAGCTGTTTTTT.

The chain carries TRBV7-9 and TRBJ2-1, with 7 bases fitting TRBD2. J lost 4 bases, V lost 11 bases, and 11 bases had no gene match. This CDR3 is 14 amino acids long. CDR1 is SEHNR and CDR2 is FQNEAQ in the germline V gene (reference sequence). The CDR3 protein is CARTLRESYNEQFF. The DNA for the CDR3 is TGTGCCCGCACGCTGCGGGAGAGTTACAATGAGCAGTTCTTC.

This clone was seen at least ten times. Other DNA sequences in this specimen translate into the identical CDR3. CDR3 nucleotide sequence: TGTGCCAGCAGTCTACTGGGCAGCACAGATACGCAGTATTTT. Its protein product is CASSLLGSTDTQYF. The V call is TRBV7-3, the J call TRBJ2-3; D not certain. The CDR3 loop spans 14 amino acids. Germline values: CDR1 SGHTA, CDR2 FQGTGA. V was trimmed by 6 bases and J by 0 bases, leaving 10 bases between them.

The genes are TRBV5-4 and TRBJ2-7, with D perhaps given as TRBD1 or TRBD2 (5 bases each). CDR3 length: 14 residues. Per the germline V gene, CDR1 is SGHNT and CDR2 is YYREEE (reference sequence). V was pared by 2 bases and J by 1 base, with 10 bases between. CDR3: CASSFIGASYEQYF. The CDR3 DNA is TGTGCCAGCAGCTTCATCGGGGCTTCCTACGAGCAGTACTTC. Full variable domain (rest looked up from reference TRBV5-4 and TRBJ2-7): ETGVTQSPTHLIKTRGQQVTLRCSSQSGHNTVSWYQQALGQGPQFIFQYYREEENGRGNFPPRFSGLQFPNYSSELNVNALELDDSALYLCASSFIGASYEQYFGPGTRLTVT.

This chain links TRBV6-1 with TRBJ2-7; 9 bases are a match to TRBD1. The germline gives CDR1 MNHNS, CDR2 SASEGT. The CDR3 sequence is 15 residues long. With V trimmed by 11 bases and J by 1 base, 12 bases remained unmatched. The chain's CDR3 is CAYGRGTGISYEQYF. CDR3 nucleotides: TGTGCCTATGGGCGGGGGACAGGGATATCCTACGAGCAGTACTTC.

The chain carries TRBV20-1 and TRBJ2-1; possibly TRBD2 for D (7 bases). Trimming removed 3 bases at V and 10 bases at J, with 13 bases between. This CDR3 comprises 12 residues. Germline assignment: CDR1 DFQATT and CDR2 SNEGSKA (reference sequence). The CDR3 protein is CSARGGTIEQFF. In DNA, the CDR3 is TGCAGTGCTAGGGGGGGGACAATCGAGCAGTTCTTC.

This clone came up many times. This sequence joins TRBV4-1 and TRBJ1-4; 7 bases align to TRBD1. The trim removed 0 bases at V and 4 bases at J, leaving 5 bases unmatched. The germline V gene has CDR1 MGHRA and CDR2 YSYEKL. The length of the CDR3 is 16 residues. CDR3 nucleotide sequence: TGCGCCAGCAGCCAAGAAGAGGGGGCCCTTAATGAAAAACTGTTTTTT. Its translation: CASSQEEGALNEKLFF.

The V call is TRBV10-1, the J call TRBJ2-1; D may be TRBD2 (5 bases). Germline V lookup: CDR1 WNHNN, CDR2 SYGVQD (reference sequence). V dropped 6 bases and J dropped 8 bases, with 14 bases sitting between them. There are 13 residues in the CDR3. As DNA, the CDR3 is TGCGCCAGCAGAGGACTTGCTTTGTATGAGCAGTTCTTC. Encoded protein: CASRGLALYEQFF.

The chain couples TRBV30 to TRBJ1-6, with D possibly being TRBD1 (6 bases). CDR3 length: 13 residues. Between the trimmed V and J ends, which lost 1 base and 9 bases, there was a span of 10 bases. Per the germline V gene, CDR1 is GTSNPN and CDR2 is SVGIG (reference sequence). In DNA, the CDR3 is TGTGCCTGGAGTGATGGGGGCTCTTCACCCCTCCACTTT. Translation gives CAWSDGGSSPLHF.

This clone has at least ten counts. The gene calls are TRBV4-2 and TRBJ2-6, with a tentative D call TRBD2 (6 bases). The germline gives CDR1 LGHNA, CDR2 YNFKEQ. The ends were cut back, 5 bases at V and 0 bases at J, with 14 bases in the middle. The CDR3 totals 17 residues. The CDR3 DNA sequence: TGTGCCAGCAGCGGGGGGACCGGGCTCTCTGGGGCCAACGTCCTGACTTTC. It codes for CASSGGTGLSGANVLTF.

This clone was counted between two and nine times. A read error is possible here, since a much larger clone lies one base away. Since no conserved phenylalanine or tryptophan closes the CDR3, a read error is the likely cause. The rearrangement joins TRBV12-3 or TRBV12-4 to TRBJ1-1; D is undetermined. This CDR3 spans 14 amino acids. Trimming pared 0 bases from V and 0 bases from J, leaving 5 bases between. CDR3 nucleotide sequence: TGTGCCAGCAGTTTAGCGGGAATGAACACTGAAGCTTTCCTT. It specifies CASSLAGMNTEAFL.

This clone has ten or more counts. Just one base apart from a much larger clone, this may be a read error. Other DNA sequences within the sample encode an identical CDR3. The rearrangement links TRBV6-1 to TRBJ2-7, with TRBD2 as a possible D gene (6 bases). From germline, CDR1 is MNHNS and CDR2 SASEGT. Deletions cut 10 bases from V and 4 bases from J, with 26 bases between. CDR3 length equals 16 residues. CDR3 amino acids: CATIGPPGLGQYEQYF. The CDR3 DNA sequence: TGTGCCACCATCGGACCACCGGGACTTGGGCAATACGAGCAGTACTTC.

The sample holds one count of this clone. The chain is built from TRBV5-1 and TRBJ2-7, with 11 positions matching TRBD2. CDR3 length: 16 residues. The junction had 11 bases not matched to a gene; V was cut back by 5 bases and J by 4 bases. Germline-derived CDR1 and CDR2 are SGHRS and YFSETQ. The CDR3 DNA sequence: TGCGCCAGCAGTCTAACCCCTAGCGGGAGGCTTTACGAGCAGTACTTC. It translates to CASSLTPSGRLYEQYF. Full variable domain (missing parts from reference TRBV5-1 and TRBJ2-7): KAGVTQTPRYLIKTRGQQVTLSCSPISGHRSVSWYQQTPGQGLQFLFEYFSETQRNKGNFPGRFSGRQFSNSRSEMNVSTLELGDSALYLCASSLTPSGRLYEQYFGPGTRLTVT.